The table lists the clone carrying this T cell receptor (beta chain) with a count of one. This entry is derived from a study of cytomegalovirus exposure and HLA in healthy donors. Study information: A prior analysis found 117 million unique TCR beta sequences from some 190 million T cells.

The PCR contained 60 Vbeta and 13 Jbeta primers. The method was immunoSEQ multiplex PCR; TCRdb's version includes in-frame clones alone and lacks a portion of them. The sample carries 130,000 to 150,000 clones, roughly 79% recorded once. V dropped 3 bases and J dropped 2 bases, with 11 bases sitting between them. The CDR3 totals 14 residues. Germline V gives CDR1 SEHNR, CDR2 FQNEAQ (reference sequence). This rearrangement joins TRBV7-9 to TRBJ2-7; tentatively, D is TRBD1 (5 bases). Sequenced material: PBMCs. This receptor was taken from a woman between 35 and 50 years old in good health and CMV-seropositive. The CDR3 sequence is CASSLGHLTYEQYF. The CDR3 DNA follows: TGTGCCAGCAGCTTGGGGCATCTAACCTACGAGCAGTACTTC.